This T cell receptor beta chain was captured in a study of blood T cell repertoires in COVID-19. Cohorts were based on clinical histories the participants reported. Using immunoSEQ multiplex PCR, the repertoire was profiled, and TCRdb retains in-frame clones only, with some absent. The data contain hundreds of thousands of clones, about 88% of them singletons. The ends lost 1 base at V and 10 bases at J; junction bases unmatched: 9. From germline, CDR1 is LGHNA and CDR2 YSLEER. The CDR3 sequence is 17 residues long. This TCR derives from a woman aged 50 to 65 who had recovered from COVID-19. This rearrangement joins TRBV4-3 to TRBJ1-6; 11 bases line up with TRBD1. The sequenced material came from PBMCs or T cells enriched from blood (not recorded which). The CDR3 DNA reads TGCGCCAGCAGCCAAGTTGCCGGGACAGGGGGAAGATCACCCCTCCACTTT. The encoded protein is CASSQVAGTGGRSPLHF.